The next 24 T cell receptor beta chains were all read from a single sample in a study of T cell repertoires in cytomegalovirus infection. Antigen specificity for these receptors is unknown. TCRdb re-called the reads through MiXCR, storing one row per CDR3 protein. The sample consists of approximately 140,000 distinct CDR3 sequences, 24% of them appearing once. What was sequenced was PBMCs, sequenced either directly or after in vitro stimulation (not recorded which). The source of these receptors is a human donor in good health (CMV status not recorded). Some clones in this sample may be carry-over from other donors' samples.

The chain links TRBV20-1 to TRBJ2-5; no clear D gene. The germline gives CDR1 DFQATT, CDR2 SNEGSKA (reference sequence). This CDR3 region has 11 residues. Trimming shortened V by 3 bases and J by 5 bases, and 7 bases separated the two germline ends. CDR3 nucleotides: TGCAGTGCTAGCGGCGAGGAGACCCAGTACTTC. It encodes CSASGEETQYF.

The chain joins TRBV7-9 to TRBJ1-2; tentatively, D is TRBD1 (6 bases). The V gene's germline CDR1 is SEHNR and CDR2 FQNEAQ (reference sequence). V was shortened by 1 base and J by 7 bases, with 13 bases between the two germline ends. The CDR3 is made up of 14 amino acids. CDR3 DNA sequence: TGTGCCAGCAGCTTAGGTGGACAGTCGGGTGGCTACACCTTC. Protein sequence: CASSLGGQSGGYTF.

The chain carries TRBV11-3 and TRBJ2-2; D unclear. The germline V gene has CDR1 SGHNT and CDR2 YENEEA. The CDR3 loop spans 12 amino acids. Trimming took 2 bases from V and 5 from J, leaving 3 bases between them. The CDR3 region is CASSLRTGELFF. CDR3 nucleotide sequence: TGTGCCAGCAGCTTACGGACCGGGGAGCTGTTTTTT.

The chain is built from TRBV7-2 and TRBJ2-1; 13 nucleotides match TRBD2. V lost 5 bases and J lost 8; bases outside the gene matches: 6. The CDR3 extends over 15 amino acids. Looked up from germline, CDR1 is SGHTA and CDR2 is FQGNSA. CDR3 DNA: TGTGCCAGCAGCGGAGGGACTAGCGGGACCTATGAGCAGTTCTTC. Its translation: CASSGGTSGTYEQFF.

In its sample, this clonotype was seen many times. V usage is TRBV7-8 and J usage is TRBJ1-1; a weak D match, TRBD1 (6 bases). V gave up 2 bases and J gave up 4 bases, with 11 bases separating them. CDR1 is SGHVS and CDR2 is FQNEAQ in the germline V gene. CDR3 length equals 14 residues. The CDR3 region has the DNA TGTGCCAGCAGCTTACCAGGGGAGACCACTGAAGCTTTCTTT. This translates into CASSLPGETTEAFF. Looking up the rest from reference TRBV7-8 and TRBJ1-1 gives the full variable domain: GAGVSQSPRYKVAKRGQDVALRCDPISGHVSLFWYQQALGQGPEFLTYFQNEAQLDKSGLPSDRFFAERPEGSVSTLKIQRTQQEDSAVYLCASSLPGETTEAFFGQGTRLTVV.

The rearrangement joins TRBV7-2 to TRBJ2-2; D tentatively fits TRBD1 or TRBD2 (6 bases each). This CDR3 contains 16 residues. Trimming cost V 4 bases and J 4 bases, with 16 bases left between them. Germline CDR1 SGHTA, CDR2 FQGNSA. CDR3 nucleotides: TGTGCCAGCAGCTCAGGGGCGGAGGGCGGCACCGGGGAGCTGTTTTTT. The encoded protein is CASSSGAEGGTGELFF. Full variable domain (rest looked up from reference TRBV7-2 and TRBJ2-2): GAGVSQSPSNKVTEKGKDVELRCDPISGHTALYWYRQSLGQGLEFLIYFQGNSAPDKSGLPSDRFSAERTGGSVSTLTIQRTQQEDSAVYLCASSSGAEGGTGELFFGEGSRLTVL.

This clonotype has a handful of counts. CDR3 region: CASSVQGARGYGYTF. In DNA, the CDR3 is TGTGCCAGCAGTGTACAGGGGGCCCGTGGCTATGGCTACACCTTC. This chain links TRBV28 with TRBJ1-2, with TRBD1 matching 9 bases. CDR3 length: 15 amino acids. V shed 5 bases, J shed 4 bases, and the junction held 8 bases outside the gene matches. Per the germline V gene, CDR1 is MDHEN and CDR2 is SYDVKM.

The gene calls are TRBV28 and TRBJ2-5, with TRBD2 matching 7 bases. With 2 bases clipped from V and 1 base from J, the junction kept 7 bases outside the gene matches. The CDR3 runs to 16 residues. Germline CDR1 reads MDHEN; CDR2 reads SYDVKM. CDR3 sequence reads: CASSLISLAGQETQYF. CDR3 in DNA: TGTGCCAGCAGTTTAATTTCCTTAGCGGGCCAAGAGACCCAGTACTTC.

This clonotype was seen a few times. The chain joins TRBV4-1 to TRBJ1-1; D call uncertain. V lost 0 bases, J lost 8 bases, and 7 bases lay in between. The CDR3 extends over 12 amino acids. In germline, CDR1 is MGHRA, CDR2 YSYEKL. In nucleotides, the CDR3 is TGCGCCAGCAGCCAAGACCTAACCGAAGCTTTCTTT. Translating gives CASSQDLTEAFF.

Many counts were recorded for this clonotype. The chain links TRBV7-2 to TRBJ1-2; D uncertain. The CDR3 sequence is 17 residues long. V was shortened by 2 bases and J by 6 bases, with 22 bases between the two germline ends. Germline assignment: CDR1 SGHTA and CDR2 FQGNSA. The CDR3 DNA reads TGTGCCAGCAGCTTATCCCTTGGGCAAGGGTTGCGGAATGGCTACACCTTC. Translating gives CASSLSLGQGLRNGYTF.

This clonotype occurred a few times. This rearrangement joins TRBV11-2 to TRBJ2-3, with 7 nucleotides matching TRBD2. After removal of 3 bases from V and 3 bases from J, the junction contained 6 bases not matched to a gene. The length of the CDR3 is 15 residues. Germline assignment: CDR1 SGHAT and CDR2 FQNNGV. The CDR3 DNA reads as TGTGCCAGCAGCTTGGAAGTTAGCGGGACAGATACGCAGTATTTT. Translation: CASSLEVSGTDTQYF.

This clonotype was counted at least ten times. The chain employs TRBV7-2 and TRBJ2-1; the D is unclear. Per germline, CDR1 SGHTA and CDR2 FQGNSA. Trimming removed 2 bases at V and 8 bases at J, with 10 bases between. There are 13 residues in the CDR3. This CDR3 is CASSLRSKDEQFF. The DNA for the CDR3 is TGTGCCAGCAGCTTAAGGTCAAAAGATGAGCAGTTCTTC.

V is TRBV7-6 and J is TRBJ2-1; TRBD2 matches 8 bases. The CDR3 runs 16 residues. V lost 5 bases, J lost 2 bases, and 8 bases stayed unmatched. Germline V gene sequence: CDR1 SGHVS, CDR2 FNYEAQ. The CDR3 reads CASSAGGGGTYNEQFF. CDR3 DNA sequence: TGTGCCAGCAGCGCCGGGGGGGGGGGTACCTACAATGAGCAGTTCTTC.

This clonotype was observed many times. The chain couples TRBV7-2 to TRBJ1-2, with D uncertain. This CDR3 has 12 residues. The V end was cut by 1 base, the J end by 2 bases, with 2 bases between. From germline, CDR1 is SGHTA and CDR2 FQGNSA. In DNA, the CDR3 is TGTGCCAGCAGCTTAGTGAACTATGGCTACACCTTC. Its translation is CASSLVNYGYTF.

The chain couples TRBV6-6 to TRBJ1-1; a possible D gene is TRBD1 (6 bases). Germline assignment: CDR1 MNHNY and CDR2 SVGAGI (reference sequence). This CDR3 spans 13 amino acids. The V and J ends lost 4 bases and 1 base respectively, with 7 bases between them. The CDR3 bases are TGTGCCAGCAGTTTCAGGGGGAACACTGAAGCTTTCTTT. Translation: CASSFRGNTEAFF.

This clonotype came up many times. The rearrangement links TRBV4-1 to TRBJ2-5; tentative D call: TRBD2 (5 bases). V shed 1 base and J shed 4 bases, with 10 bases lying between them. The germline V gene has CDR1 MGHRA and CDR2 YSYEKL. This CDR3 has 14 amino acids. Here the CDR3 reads CASSQVPAGETQYF. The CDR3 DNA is TGCGCCAGCAGCCAAGTACCGGCGGGAGAGACCCAGTACTTC.

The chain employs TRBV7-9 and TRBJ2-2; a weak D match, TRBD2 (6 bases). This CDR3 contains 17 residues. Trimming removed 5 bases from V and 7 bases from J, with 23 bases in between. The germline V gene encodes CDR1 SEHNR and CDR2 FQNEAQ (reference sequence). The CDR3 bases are TGTGCCAGCAGCCGTATGACCCTCGGCGGGGAGGACGGGGAGCTGTTTTTT. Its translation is CASSRMTLGGEDGELFF.

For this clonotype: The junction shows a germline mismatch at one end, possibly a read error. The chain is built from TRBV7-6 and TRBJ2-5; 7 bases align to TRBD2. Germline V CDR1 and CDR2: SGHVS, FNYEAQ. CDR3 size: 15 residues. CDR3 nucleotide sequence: TGTGCTAGCAGCTACAGCGGGGCTCCCTCAGAGACCCAGTACTTC. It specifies CASSYSGAPSETQYF.

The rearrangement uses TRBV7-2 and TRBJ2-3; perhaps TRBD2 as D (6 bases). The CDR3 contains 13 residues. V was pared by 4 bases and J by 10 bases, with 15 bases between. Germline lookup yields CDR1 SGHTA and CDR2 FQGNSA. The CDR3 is CASSSASGTPQYF. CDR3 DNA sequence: TGTGCCAGCAGCTCAGCTTCCGGGACTCCGCAGTATTTT.

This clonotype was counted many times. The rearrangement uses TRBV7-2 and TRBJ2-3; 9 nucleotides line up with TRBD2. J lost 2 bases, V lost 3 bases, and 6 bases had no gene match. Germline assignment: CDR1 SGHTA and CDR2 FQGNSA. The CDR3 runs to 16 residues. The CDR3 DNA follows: TGTGCCAGCAGCTTTGGGCTAGCGGGACCCACAGATACGCAGTATTTT. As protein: CASSFGLAGPTDTQYF.

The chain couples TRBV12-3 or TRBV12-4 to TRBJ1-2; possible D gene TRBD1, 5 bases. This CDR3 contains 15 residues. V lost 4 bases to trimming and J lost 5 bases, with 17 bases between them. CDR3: CASSYEAGGLYGYTF. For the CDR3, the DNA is TGTGCCAGCAGTTACGAAGCCGGGGGTCTTTATGGCTACACCTTC.

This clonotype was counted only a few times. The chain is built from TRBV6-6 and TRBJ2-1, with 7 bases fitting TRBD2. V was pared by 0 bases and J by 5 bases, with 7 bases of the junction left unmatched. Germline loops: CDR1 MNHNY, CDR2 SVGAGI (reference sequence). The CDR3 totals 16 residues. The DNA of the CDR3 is TGTGCCAGCAGTTACTCAGGGCTAGCGGTTAACAATGAGCAGTTCTTC. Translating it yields CASSYSGLAVNNEQFF.

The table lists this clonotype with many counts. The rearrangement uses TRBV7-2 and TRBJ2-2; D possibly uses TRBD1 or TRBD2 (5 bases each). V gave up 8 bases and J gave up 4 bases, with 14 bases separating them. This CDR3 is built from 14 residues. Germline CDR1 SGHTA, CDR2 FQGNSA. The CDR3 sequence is CASEPGPGTGELFF. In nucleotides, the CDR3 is TGTGCCAGCGAGCCGGGACCCGGCACCGGGGAGCTGTTTTTT.

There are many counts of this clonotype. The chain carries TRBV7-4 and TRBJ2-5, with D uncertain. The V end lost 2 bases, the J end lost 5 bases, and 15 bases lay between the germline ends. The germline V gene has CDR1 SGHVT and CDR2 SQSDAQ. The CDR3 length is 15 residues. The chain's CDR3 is CASSLTRCGGETQYF. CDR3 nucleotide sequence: TGTGCCAGCAGCTTAACCCGCTGCGGTGGGGAGACCCAGTACTTC.